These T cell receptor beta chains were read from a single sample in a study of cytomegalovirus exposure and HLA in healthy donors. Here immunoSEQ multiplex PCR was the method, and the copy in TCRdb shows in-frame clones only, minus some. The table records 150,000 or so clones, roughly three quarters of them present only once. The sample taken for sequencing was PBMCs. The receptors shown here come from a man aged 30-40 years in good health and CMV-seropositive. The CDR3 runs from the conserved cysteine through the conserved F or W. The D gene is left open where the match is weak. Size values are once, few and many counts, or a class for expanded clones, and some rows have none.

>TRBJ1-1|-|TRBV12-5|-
TGTGCTAGTGCCCTGTTACATGAAGCTTTCTTT
CASALLHEAFF
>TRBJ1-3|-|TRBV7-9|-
TGTGCCAGCAGCTCACAACAGGGCTCTGGAAACACCATATATTTT
CASSSQQGSGNTIYF
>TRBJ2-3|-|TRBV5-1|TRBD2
TGCGCCAGTCGCAAGACTAGCGGGGGTAGCACAGATACGCAGTATTTT
CASRKTSGGSTDTQYF
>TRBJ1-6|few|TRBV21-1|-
TGTGCCAGCAGCGTACGACACCGTCTCCTCCACTTT
CASSVRHRLLHF
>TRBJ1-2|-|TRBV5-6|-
TGTGCCAGCAGCTTGGCAGTTAACCCCGCCTATGGCTACACCTTC
CASSLAVNPAYGYTF
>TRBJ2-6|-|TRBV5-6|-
TGTGCCAGCAGCTTGGGAGTCTCTGGGGCCAACGTCCTGACTTTC
CASSLGVSGANVLTF
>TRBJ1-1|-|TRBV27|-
TGTGCCAGCAGTTTATCTGGAGCCCCTGAAGCTTTCTTT
CASSLSGAPEAFF
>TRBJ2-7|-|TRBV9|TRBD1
TGTGCCAGCAGCGTAGTTCCGAGACAGGGGGCGCCCGGATGCTACGAGCAGTACTTC
CASSVVPRQGAPGCYEQYF
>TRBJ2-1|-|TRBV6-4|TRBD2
TGTGCCAGCAGTGACCCCATGGGGGGGAAATACAATGAGCAGTTCTTC
CASSDPMGGKYNEQFF
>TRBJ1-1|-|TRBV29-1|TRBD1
TGCAGCGTGCCGGGACAGGTTAACACTGAAGCTTTCTTT
CSVPGQVNTEAFF
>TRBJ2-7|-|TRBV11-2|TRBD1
TGTGCCAGCAGCATAGGGACAGGCTACGAGCAGTACTTC
CASSIGTGYEQYF
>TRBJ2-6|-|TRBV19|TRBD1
TGTGCCAGTAGTATAGCCCGTGGGACAGCCTCCGCTGGGGCCAACGTCCTGACTTTC
CASSIARGTASAGANVLTF
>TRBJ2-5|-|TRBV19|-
TGTGCCAGTAGTATAAGACAGCAAGAGACCCAGTACTTC
CASSIRQQETQYF
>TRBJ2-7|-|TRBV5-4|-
TGTGCCAGCAGCTCCCCTCTTCTCGAGCAGTACTTC
CASSSPLLEQYF
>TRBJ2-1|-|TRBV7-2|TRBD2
TGTGCCAGCAGCCCATACCCAGCGGGAGGGCAATACAATGAGCAGTTCTTC
CASSPYPAGGQYNEQFF
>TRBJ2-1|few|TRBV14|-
TGTGCCAGCAGCCACATAGAAGATTACAATGAGCAGTTCTTC
CASSHIEDYNEQFF
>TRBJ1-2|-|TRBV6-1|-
TGTGCCAGCAGTGAAGCATGGGGAGCTAACTATGGCTACACCTTC
CASSEAWGANYGYTF
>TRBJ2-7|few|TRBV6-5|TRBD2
TGTGCCAGCAGTTACCGGCGGGAGCGTTCGTACGAGCAGTACTTC
CASSYRRERSYEQYF
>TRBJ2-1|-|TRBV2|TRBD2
TGTGCCAGCAGTGAGACTAGCGGGAGGGGTGCTGAGCAGTTCTTC
CASSETSGRGAEQFF
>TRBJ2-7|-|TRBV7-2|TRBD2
TGTGCCAGCAGCTCCGGGACTAGCGGGATGAGGCAGTACTTC
CASSSGTSGMRQYF
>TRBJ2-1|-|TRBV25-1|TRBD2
TGTGCCAGCAATCTAGCGGGGGGTGGGGAGCAGTTCTTC
CASNLAGGGEQFF
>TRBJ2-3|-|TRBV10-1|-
TGCGCCAGCAGTGCTCCCTCTAGCACAGATACGCAGTATTTT
CASSAPSSTDTQYF
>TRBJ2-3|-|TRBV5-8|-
TGTGCCAGCAGCCATTGGCAGGGACTTACCACAGATACGCAGTATTTT
CASSHWQGLTTDTQYF
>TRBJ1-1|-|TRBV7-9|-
TGTGCCAGCAGCTTAGGTCTCGGGAACACTGAAGCTTTCTTT
CASSLGLGNTEAFF
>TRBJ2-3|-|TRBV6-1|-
TGTGCCAGCAGGTGGGAAGGGGGAAGCACAGATACGCAGTATTTT
CASRWEGGSTDTQYF
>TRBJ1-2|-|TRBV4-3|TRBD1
TGCGCCAGCAGCCAACTGAGACAGGGGCGTCAGGGCTTTAACTATGGCTACACCTTC
CASSQLRQGRQGFNYGYTF
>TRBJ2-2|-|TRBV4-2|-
TGTGCCAGCAGCCTCCGCGAGAACACCGGGGAGCTGTTTTTT
CASSLRENTGELFF
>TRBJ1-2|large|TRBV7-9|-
TGTGCCAGCAGCTTGGAGGGAGGAGTGCTAAATGGCTACACCTTC
CASSLEGGVLNGYTF
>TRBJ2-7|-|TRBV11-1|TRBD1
TGTGCCAGCAGCGCGGACAGGTACGAGCAGTACTTC
CASSADRYEQYF
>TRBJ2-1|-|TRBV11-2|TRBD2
TGTGCCAGCAGCTTAGTTCGGCTAGCGGTTTACAATGAGCAGTTCTTC
CASSLVRLAVYNEQFF
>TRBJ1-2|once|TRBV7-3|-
TGTGCCAGCAGCTTACAGCAGGCAAAGTATGGCTACACCTTC
CASSLQQAKYGYTF
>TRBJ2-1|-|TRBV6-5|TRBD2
TGTGCCAGCAGTTACTCTAGCGGGAGGGCGCGAGAGCAGTTCTTC
CASSYSSGRAREQFF
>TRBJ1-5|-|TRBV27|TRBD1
TGTGCCAGCAGTTTATTTGGGACAGGCCACGAGGAGAATCAGCCCCAGCATTTT
CASSLFGTGHEENQPQHF
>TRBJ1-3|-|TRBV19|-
TGTGCCAGTAGCCCGGGGGGGAACACCATATATTTT
CASSPGGNTIYF
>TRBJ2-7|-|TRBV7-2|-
TGTGCCAGCAGTCTGTTGGCGGGCGAGCAGTACTTC
CASSLLAGEQYF
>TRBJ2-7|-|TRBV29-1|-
TGCAGCGTTGAAGTAGCACAGGGTTACGAGCAGTACTTC
CSVEVAQGYEQYF
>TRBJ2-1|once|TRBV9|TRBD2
TGTGCCAGCAGCGTAGAGTCTAGCGGGAGGGTCATGTTTGAGCAGTTCTTC
CASSVESSGRVMFEQFF
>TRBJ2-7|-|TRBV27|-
TGTGCCAGCAGTGCGCTCGGATCGGGAGCATACGAGCAGTACTTC
CASSALGSGAYEQYF
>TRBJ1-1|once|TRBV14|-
TGTGCCAGCAGCCGTCAGGGTGACACTGAAGCTTTCTTT
CASSRQGDTEAFF
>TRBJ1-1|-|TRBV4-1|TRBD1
TGCGCCAGCAGCCATAGCCCGGACAGGGGATACACTGAAGCTTTCTTT
CASSHSPDRGYTEAFF
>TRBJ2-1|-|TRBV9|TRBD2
TGTGCCAGCGGACTAACTAGCGGGGGGGGAGGTGAGCAGTTCTTC
CASGLTSGGGGEQFF
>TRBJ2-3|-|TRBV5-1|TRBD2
TGCGCCAGCAGCTTCCTAGCGGAGGGCACAGATACGCAGTATTTT
CASSFLAEGTDTQYF
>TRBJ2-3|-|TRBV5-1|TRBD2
TGCGCCAGCAGCTTGGATCTAGCGGGGGACAACGCAGATACGCAGTATTTT
CASSLDLAGDNADTQYF
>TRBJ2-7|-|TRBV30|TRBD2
TGTGCCTGGAGCACCGGGACTAGCGGCTACGAGCAGTACTTC
CAWSTGTSGYEQYF
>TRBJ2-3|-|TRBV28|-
TGTGCCAGCAGTTCCGAGGGGGTCCGGAGCACAGATACGCAGTATTTT
CASSSEGVRSTDTQYF
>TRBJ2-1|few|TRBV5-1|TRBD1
TGCGCCAGCACACGGACAGGGGAGACCAATGAGCAGTTCTTC
CASTRTGETNEQFF
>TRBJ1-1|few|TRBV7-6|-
TGTGCCAGCAGCTCGGAACCGGGTTTGAACACTGAAGCTTTCTTT
CASSSEPGLNTEAFF
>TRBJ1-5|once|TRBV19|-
TGTGCCAGTAGTGCGGACTGGCGGGGCGATCAGCCCCAGCATTTT
CASSADWRGDQPQHF
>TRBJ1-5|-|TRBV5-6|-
TGTGCCAGCACTATTAGTCAGCCCCAGCATTTT
CASTISQPQHF
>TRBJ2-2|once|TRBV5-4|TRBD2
TGTGCCAGCAGCTTGGGTCTAGCGGGGACCTTCACCGGGGAGCTGTTTTTT
CASSLGLAGTFTGELFF
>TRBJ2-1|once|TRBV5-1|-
TGCGCCAGCAGCTTGCCGGAGCCTGGAGTCGGCGAGCAGTTCTTC
CASSLPEPGVGEQFF
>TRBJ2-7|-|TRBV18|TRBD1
TGTGCCAGCTCACCAATGACAGGGGAATCATCGGCTCGCTCCTACGAGCAGTACTTC
CASSPMTGESSARSYEQYF
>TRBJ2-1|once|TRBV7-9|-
TGTGCCAGCAGCTTTCGGGGGTCATACAATGAGCAGTTCTTC
CASSFRGSYNEQFF
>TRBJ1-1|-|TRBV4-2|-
TGTGCCAGCAGCCAAGATGCGGGGGCTAACACTGAAGCTTTCTTT
CASSQDAGANTEAFF
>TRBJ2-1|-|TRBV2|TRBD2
TGTGCCAGCAGTGAACGGGAGGCCCCCTACAATGAGCAGTTCTTC
CASSEREAPYNEQFF
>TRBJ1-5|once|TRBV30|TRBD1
TGTGCCTGGAGTTCGGGACAGGGAAATCAGCCCCAGCATTTT
CAWSSGQGNQPQHF
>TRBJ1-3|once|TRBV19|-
TGTGCCAGTTCTCATCCAGGGCCTCACGTTGGAAACACCATATATTTT
CASSHPGPHVGNTIYF
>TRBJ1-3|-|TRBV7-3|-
TGTGCCAGCAGCTTGCAGGGTGTGAGCGGAAACACCATATATTTT
CASSLQGVSGNTIYF
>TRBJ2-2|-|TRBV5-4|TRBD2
TGTGCCAGCAGCTTGCCCCTAGCGGGAGCGGGCACCGGGGAGCTGTTTTTT
CASSLPLAGAGTGELFF